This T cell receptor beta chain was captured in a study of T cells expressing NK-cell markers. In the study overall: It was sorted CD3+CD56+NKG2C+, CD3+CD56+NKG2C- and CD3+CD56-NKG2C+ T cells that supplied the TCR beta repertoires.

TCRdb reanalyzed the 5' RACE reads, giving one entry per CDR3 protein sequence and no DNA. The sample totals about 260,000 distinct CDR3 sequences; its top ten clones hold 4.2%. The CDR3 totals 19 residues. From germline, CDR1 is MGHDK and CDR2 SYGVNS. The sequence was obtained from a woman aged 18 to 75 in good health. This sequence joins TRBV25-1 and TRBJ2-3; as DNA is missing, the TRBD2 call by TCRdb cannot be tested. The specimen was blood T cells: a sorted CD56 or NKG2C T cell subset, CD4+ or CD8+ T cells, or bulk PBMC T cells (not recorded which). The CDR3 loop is CASSGETGVLAGQTDTQYF.